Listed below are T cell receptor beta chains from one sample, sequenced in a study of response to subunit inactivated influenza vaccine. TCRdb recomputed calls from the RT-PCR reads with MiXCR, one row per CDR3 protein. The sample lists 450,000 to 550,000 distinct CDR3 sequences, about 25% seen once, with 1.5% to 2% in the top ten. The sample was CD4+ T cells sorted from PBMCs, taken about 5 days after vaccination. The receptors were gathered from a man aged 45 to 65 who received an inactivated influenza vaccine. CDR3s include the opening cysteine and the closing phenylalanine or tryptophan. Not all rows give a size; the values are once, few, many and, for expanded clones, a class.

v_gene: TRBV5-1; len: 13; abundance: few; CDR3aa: CASRLHESDTQYF
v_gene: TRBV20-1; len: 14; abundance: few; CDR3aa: CSALSREGYNEQFF
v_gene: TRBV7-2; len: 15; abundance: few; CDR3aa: CASSTAPGTSYEQYF
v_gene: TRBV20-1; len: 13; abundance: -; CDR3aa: CSARTGGVGEQYF
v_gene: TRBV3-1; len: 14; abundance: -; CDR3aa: CASSKDGLNYGYTF
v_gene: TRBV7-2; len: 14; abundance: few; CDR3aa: CASSFNGRRETQYF
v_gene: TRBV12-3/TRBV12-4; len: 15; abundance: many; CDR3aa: CASSPRQGPMYEQYF
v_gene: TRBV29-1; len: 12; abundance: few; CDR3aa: CSVRTGGSEAFF
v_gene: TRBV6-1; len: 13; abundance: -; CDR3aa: CASREEYKGEQYF
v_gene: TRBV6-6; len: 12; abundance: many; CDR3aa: CASRARMGEQFF
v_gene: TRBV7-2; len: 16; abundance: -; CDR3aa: CASSRSRASSYNEQFF
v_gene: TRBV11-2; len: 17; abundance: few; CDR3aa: CASSLEIWRNRPYEQYF
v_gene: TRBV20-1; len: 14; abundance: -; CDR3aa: CSAYQGRYRETQYF
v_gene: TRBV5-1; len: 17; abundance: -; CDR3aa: CASSVGTSGRQINEQFF
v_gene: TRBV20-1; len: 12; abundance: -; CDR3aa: CSALGQPGELFF
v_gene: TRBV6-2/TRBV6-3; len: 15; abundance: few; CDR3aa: CASSYNRGFNQPQHF
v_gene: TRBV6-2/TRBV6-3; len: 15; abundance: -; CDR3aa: CASSRGGASGDTQYF
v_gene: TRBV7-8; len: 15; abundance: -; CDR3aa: CASSQRLNPGNEQFF
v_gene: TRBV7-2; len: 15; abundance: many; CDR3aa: CASSPEGGGEGLKFF
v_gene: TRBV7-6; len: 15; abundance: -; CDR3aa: CASSLGQGSYNDQFF
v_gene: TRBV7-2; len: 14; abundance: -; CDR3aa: CASSLLAGEGEQFF
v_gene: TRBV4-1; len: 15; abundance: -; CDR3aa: CASSQVKRIQETQYF
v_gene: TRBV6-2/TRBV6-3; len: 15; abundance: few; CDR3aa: CASSYPGEVTGELFF
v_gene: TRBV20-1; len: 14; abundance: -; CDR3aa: CSATRSGSADTQYF
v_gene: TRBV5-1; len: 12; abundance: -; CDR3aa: CASSLSGDGYTF
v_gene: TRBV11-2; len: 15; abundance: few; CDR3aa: CASSSTKRTPATQYF
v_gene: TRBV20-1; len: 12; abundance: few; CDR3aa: CSASGGDYDYTF
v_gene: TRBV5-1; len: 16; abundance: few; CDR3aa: CASSSGTGGWTDTQYF
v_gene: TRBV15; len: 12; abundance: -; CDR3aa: CATSRDIGEQFF
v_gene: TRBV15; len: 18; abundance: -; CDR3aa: CATSRGAGQGRMNTEAFF
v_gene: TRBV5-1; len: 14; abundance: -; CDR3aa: CASSPTVMNTEAFF
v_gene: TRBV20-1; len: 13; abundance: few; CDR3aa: CSARHPGVNEQFF
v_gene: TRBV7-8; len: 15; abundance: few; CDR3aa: CASSLYAGSYNEQFF
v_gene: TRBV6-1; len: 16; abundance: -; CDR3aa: CASSGYVWEGRNEQFF
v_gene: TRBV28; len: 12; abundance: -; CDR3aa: CASRGLVYTQYF
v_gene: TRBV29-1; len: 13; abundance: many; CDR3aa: CSVGTGPTYEQYF
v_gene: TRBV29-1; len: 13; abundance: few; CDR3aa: CSVEAHRGEKLFF
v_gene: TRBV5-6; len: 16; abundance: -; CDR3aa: CASSLVGGGLTDTQYF
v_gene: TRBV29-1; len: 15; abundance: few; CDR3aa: CSVGWGQGATDTQYF
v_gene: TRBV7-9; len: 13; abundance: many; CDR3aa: CASSLGGGNTIYF
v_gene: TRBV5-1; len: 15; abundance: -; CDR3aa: CARPRSGQGGRPQHF
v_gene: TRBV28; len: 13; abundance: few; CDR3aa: CASTTPGTETQYF
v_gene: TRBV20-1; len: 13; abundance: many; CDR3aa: CSAREPLEDTQYF
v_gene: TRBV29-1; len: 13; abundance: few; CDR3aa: CSVSSRGSYEQYF
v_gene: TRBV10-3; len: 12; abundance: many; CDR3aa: CAIRTSTDTQYF